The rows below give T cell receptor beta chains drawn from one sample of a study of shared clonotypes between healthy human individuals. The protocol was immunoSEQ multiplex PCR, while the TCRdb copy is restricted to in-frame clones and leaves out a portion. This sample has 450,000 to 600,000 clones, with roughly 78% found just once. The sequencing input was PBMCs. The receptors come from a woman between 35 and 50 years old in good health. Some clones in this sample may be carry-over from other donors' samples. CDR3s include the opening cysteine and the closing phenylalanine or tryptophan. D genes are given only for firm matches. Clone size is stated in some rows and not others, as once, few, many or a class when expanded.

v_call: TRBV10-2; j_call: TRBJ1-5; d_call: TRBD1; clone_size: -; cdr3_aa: CASSRTGRDQPQHF; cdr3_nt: TGCGCCAGCAGTAGGACAGGGAGGGATCAGCCCCAGCATTTT
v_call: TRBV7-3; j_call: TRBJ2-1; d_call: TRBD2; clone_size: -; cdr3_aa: CASSPTGTSGIYNEQFF; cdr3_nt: TGTGCCAGCAGCCCAACCGGGACTAGCGGGATATACAATGAGCAGTTCTTC
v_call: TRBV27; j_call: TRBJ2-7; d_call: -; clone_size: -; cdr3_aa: CASSLVAGAYEQYF; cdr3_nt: TGTGCCAGCAGTTTGGTCGCAGGGGCCTACGAGCAGTACTTC
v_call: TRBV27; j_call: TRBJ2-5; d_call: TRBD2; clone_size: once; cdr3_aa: CASSLGGGEETQYF; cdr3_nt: TGTGCCAGCAGTTTAGGGGGGGGAGAAGAGACCCAGTACTTC
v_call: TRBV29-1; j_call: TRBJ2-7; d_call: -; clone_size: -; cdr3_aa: CSVSRSYEQYF; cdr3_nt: TGCAGCGTTAGTCGCTCCTACGAGCAGTACTTC
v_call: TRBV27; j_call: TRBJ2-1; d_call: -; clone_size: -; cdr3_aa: CASSYSVGEQFF; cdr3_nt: TGTGCCAGCAGCTATAGCGTGGGGGAGCAGTTCTTC
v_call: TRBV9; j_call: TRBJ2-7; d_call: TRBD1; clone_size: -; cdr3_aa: CASGTETYEQYF; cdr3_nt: TGTGCCAGCGGGACAGAAACCTACGAGCAGTACTTC
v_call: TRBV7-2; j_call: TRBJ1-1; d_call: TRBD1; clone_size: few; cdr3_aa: CASSLRTGGAIRAFF; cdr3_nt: TGTGCCAGCAGCCTACGGACAGGGGGGGCAATCAGAGCTTTCTTT
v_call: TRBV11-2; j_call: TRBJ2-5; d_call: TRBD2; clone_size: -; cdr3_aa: CASSLGLAGVGEVETQYF; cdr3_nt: TGTGCCAGCAGCTTAGGGCTAGCGGGAGTGGGGGAGGTGGAGACCCAGTACTTC
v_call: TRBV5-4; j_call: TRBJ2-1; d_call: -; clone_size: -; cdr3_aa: CASSLEAGGYNEQFF; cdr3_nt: TGTGCCAGCAGCTTGGAAGCAGGGGGGTACAATGAGCAGTTCTTC
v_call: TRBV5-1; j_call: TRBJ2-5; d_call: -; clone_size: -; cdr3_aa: CASSLLFGEETQYF; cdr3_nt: TGCGCCAGCAGCTTGTTATTTGGCGAAGAGACCCAGTACTTC
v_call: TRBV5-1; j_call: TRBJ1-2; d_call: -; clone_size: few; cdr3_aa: CASSLNDYGYTF; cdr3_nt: TGCGCCAGCAGCTTGAATGACTATGGCTACACCTTC
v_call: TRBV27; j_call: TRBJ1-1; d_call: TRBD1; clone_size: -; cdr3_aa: CASSLTGGARMNTEAFF; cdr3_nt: TGTGCCAGCAGCCTCACAGGGGGGGCGCGGATGAACACTGAAGCTTTCTTT
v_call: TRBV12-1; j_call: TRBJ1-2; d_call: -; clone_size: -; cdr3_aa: CASSPPRWGQSVFYGYTF; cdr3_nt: TGTGCCAGCAGCCCCCCACGGTGGGGACAATCCGTTTTCTATGGCTACACCTTC
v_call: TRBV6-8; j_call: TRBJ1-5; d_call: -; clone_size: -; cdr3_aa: CASSEGNQPQHF; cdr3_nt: TGTGCCAGCAGTGAAGGGAATCAGCCCCAGCATTTT
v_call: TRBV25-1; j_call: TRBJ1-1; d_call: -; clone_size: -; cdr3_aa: CASRGLNTEAFF; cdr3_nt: TGTGCCAGCAGGGGACTTAACACTGAAGCTTTCTTT
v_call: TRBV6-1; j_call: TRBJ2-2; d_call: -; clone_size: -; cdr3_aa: CASTPGDTHTGEPFF; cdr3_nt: TGTGCCAGTACCCCGGGGGACACTCACACCGGGGAGCCGTTTTTT
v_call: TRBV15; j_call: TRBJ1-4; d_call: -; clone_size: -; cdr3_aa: CATSRDYNEKLFF; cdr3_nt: TGTGCCACCAGCAGAGATTATAATGAAAAACTGTTTTTT
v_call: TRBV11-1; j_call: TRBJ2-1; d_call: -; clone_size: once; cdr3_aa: CASSLGRVNEQFF; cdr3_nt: TGTGCCAGCAGCTTGGGACGGGTCAATGAGCAGTTCTTC
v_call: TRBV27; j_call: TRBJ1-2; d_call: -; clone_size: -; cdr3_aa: CASKGGGYGYTF; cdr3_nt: TGTGCCAGCAAGGGGGGTGGCTATGGCTACACCTTC
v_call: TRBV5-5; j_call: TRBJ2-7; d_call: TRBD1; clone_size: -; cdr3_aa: CASSTDRGYF; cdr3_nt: TGTGCCAGCAGCACGGACAGGGGGTACTTC
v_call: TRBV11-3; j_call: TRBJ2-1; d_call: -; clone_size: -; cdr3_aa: CASSPRWDTYTNEQFF; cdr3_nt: TGTGCCAGCAGCCCGAGGTGGGACACCTACACCAATGAGCAGTTCTTC
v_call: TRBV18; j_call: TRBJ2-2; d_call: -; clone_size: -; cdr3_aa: CASSPPGSLNTGELFF; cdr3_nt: TGTGCCAGCTCACCACCCGGCAGCCTGAACACCGGGGAGCTGTTTTTT
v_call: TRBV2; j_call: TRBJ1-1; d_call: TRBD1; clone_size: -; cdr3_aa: CASSADRATEAFF; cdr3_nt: TGTGCCAGCAGCGCGGACAGGGCCACTGAAGCTTTCTTT
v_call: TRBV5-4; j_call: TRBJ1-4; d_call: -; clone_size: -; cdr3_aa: CASSQAGFNEKLFF; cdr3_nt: TGTGCCAGCAGCCAAGCAGGGTTTAATGAAAAACTGTTTTTT
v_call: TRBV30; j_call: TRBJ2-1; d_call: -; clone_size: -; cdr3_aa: CAWRGVSSYNEQFF; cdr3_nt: TGTGCCTGGAGGGGGGTTAGCTCCTACAATGAGCAGTTCTTC
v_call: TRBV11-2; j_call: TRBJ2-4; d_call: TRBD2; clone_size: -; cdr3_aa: CASRIEVGGGHIQYF; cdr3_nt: TGTGCCAGCAGGATAGAGGTGGGGGGAGGGCACATTCAGTACTTC
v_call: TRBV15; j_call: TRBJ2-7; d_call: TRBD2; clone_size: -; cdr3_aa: CATSRDTHSSGSGYEQYF; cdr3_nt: TGTGCCACCAGCAGAGATACCCACAGTAGCGGGAGCGGCTACGAGCAGTACTTC
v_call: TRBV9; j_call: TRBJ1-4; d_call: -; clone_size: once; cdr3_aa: CASSVGPNEKLFF; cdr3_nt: TGTGCCAGCAGCGTAGGTCCGAATGAAAAACTGTTTTTT
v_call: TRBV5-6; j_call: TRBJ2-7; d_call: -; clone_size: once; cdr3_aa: CASSLAGRSSYEQYF; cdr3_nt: TGTGCCAGCAGCTTGGCCGGGCGGTCGTCCTACGAGCAGTACTTC